This T cell receptor beta chain was captured by sequencing in a study of T cells in Graves' hyperthyroidism and ophthalmopathy. In this sample, this clonotype turned up many times. The investigators amplified TCR beta CDR3 regions from RNA transcripts. TCR CDR3 regions were first amplified by RT-PCR with HTBI primers. TCRdb ran MiXCR on the multiplex PCR reads and lists one entry per CDR3 protein. Here the sample spans hundreds of thousands of distinct CDR3 sequences, about 15% being singletons. Per the germline V gene, CDR1 is MNHEY and CDR2 is SVGEGT. The CDR3 spans 15 residues. V lost 2 bases and J lost 3; bases outside the gene matches: 4.

Sequencing was carried out using blood. J is TRBJ2-7 and V is TRBV6-2 or TRBV6-3, with 10 positions matching TRBD2. This clonotype was sampled from a woman in her forties with Graves' ophthalmopathy. The CDR3 DNA follows: TGTGCCAGCAGTTACAGCGGGAGGGCCAACTACGAGCAGTACTTC. Protein: CASSYSGRANYEQYF.